The sequence of this TCR beta chain was determined in a study of response to subunit inactivated influenza vaccine. Study conclusions and caveats: It was the authors' suggestion that each seasonal influenza vaccination recruits few new T cells.

This clonotype was recorded at least ten times. Its antigen is undetermined. One end of the junction varies from germline; a read error may be responsible. Looked up from germline, CDR1 is SGHRS and CDR2 is YFSETQ. This CDR3 spans 13 amino acids. TCRdb re-called the RT-PCR reads with MiXCR, one entry per CDR3 protein. The top ten hold approximately 10% of the sample, which has more than 700,000 distinct CDR3 sequences, around 20% seen once. V gene TRBV5-1 combines with J gene TRBJ2-3; D gene ambiguous. Here the sequenced sample was PBMCs from blood, taken more than 4 days after vaccination. The sequence was collected from a man aged 50 to 60 who received an inactivated influenza vaccine. The CDR3 loop reads CASSLGRTDTQYF. CDR3 sequence (DNA): TGTGCCAGCAGCTTGGGCCGAACAGATACGCAGTATTTT.